This is a list of T cell receptor beta chains from one sample in a study of shared clonotypes between healthy human individuals. Sequencing used immunoSEQ multiplex PCR; TCRdb keeps in-frame clones, though not all of them. The sample yields some 630,000 clones, roughly 70% seen once. Sequencing input: memory CD4+ T cells sorted from blood. The receptors originated from a woman in her thirties in good health. Both conserved end residues are part of each CDR3. The D gene is left open where the match is weak. Expanded clones are given a class, and other clones once, few, many or no size at all.

. TRBJ2-4 TRBV18 14 . CASSLQGAKNIQYF TGTGCCAGCTCACTCCAGGGAGCCAAAAACATTCAGTACTTC
. TRBJ1-6 TRBV30 15 TRBD1 CAYRQGASYNSPLHF TGTGCCTACCGACAGGGCGCGTCCTATAATTCACCCCTCCACTTT
. TRBJ2-1 TRBV6-1 11 TRBD1 CASSIRDRALF TGTGCCAGCAGTATCCGGGACAGAGCTCTCTTC
. TRBJ1-3 TRBV28 15 . CASSSFRGSGNTIYF TGTGCCAGCAGTTCCTTCAGGGGCTCTGGAAACACCATATATTTT
. TRBJ1-1 TRBV7-2 14 . CASRVLGVNTEAFF TGTGCCAGCAGGGTCCTCGGAGTTAACACTGAAGCTTTCTTT
. TRBJ2-1 TRBV27 15 TRBD2 CASTLRTSGRSEQFF TGTGCCAGCACCTTAAGGACTAGCGGGAGGTCTGAGCAGTTCTTC
. TRBJ2-7 TRBV11-3 18 TRBD1 CASSLPIRGGTGLYEQYF TGTGCCAGCAGCTTACCCATCAGGGGAGGGACAGGGCTCTACGAGCAGTACTTC
. TRBJ2-7 TRBV6-5 13 TRBD2 CASRLAGAQEQYF TGTGCCAGCAGGCTAGCGGGAGCACAAGAGCAGTACTTC
. TRBJ1-2 TRBV18 13 . CASSESGAVGYTF TGTGCCAGCTCCGAGTCAGGAGCGGTGGGCTACACCTTC
. TRBJ2-7 TRBV4-2 15 TRBD2 CASSPRAGGIYEQYF TGTGCCAGCAGCCCACGAGCGGGAGGTATTTACGAGCAGTACTTC
. TRBJ2-1 TRBV5-1 15 TRBD2 CASSQTSGAYNEQFF TGCGCCAGCAGCCAAACTAGCGGTGCCTACAATGAGCAGTTCTTC
. TRBJ2-1 TRBV7-9 13 . CASSFHDYNEQFF TGTGCCAGCAGCTTCCACGATTACAATGAGCAGTTCTTC
few TRBJ2-3 TRBV7-2 16 TRBD1 CASSPGTVMVADTQYF TGTGCCAGCAGCCCCGGGACAGTCATGGTCGCAGATACGCAGTATTTT
. TRBJ2-5 TRBV7-3 13 TRBD1 CASSPTGEETQYF TGTGCCAGCAGCCCCACAGGGGAAGAGACCCAGTACTTC
. TRBJ1-6 TRBV9 14 . CASSANQGPSPLHF TGTGCCAGCAGCGCCAATCAGGGTCCGTCACCCCTCCACTTT
. TRBJ2-3 TRBV4-2 20 TRBD2 CASSQEGLAGLSDGTDTQYF TGTGCCAGCAGCCAAGAGGGACTAGCGGGATTATCGGACGGCACAGATACGCAGTATTTT
once TRBJ1-5 TRBV2 14 . CASSSGHSNQPQHF TGTGCCAGCAGTTCAGGGCACAGCAATCAGCCCCAGCATTTT
once TRBJ2-7 TRBV27 16 TRBD1 CASRTVSGTGLYEQYF TGTGCCAGCAGGACAGTTTCCGGGACAGGGTTGTACGAGCAGTACTTC
. TRBJ2-3 TRBV7-2 15 . CASSSQGLGTDTQYF TGTGCCAGCAGCTCACAGGGCCTCGGCACAGATACGCAGTATTTT
. TRBJ2-7 TRBV28 16 TRBD2 CASSSFGLAGSYEQYF TGTGCCAGCAGCTCATTCGGACTAGCGGGATCCTACGAGCAGTACTTC
. TRBJ1-1 TRBV27 16 . CASSLYSTGVNTEAFF TGTGCCAGCAGTTTATACTCAACGGGGGTGAACACTGAAGCTTTCTTT
. TRBJ1-3 TRBV6-5 15 . CASSYDGFSGNTIYF TGTGCCAGCAGCTACGACGGCTTCTCTGGAAACACCATATATTTT
once TRBJ2-6 TRBV7-6 18 TRBD2 CASSLRLAGSSGANVLTF TGTGCCAGCAGCTTAAGACTAGCGGGAAGCTCTGGGGCCAACGTCCTGACTTTC
. TRBJ2-7 TRBV4-1 13 . CASSPPRAPVLYF TGCGCCAGCAGCCCGCCCAGGGCCCCCGTACTATACTTC
. TRBJ2-7 TRBV28 13 . CASSFNRRDEQYF TGTGCCAGCAGTTTTAATCGTCGGGACGAGCAGTACTTC
. TRBJ1-5 TRBV7-2 17 TRBD1 CASSLAAIGTGSQPQHF TGTGCCAGCAGCTTAGCCGCTATCGGGACAGGGAGTCAGCCCCAGCATTTT
. TRBJ2-3 TRBV5-1 15 TRBD1 CASSHGQGVIDTQYF TGCGCCAGCAGCCACGGACAGGGGGTAATAGATACGCAGTATTTT
. TRBJ2-5 TRBV4-1 13 . CASSQGIQETQYF TGCGCCAGCAGCCAAGGGATCCAAGAGACCCAGTACTTC